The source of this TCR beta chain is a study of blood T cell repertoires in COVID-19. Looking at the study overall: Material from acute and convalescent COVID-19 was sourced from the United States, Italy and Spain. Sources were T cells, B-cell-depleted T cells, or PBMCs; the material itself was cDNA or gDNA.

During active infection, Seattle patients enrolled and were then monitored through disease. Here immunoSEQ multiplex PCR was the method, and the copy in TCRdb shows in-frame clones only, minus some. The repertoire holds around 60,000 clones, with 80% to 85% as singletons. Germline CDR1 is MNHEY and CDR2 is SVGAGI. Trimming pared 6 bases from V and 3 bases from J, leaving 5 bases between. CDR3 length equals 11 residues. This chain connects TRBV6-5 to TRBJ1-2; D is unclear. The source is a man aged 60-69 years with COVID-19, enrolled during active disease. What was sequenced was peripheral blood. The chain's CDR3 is CASRTDYGYTF. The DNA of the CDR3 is TGTGCCAGCAGGACTGACTATGGCTACACCTTC.